Listed here are 23 T cell receptor beta chains from one sample, sequenced in a study of blood T cell repertoires in COVID-19. Assay used: immunoSEQ multiplex PCR; TCRdb lists only in-frame clones, some missing. This table has about 22,000 clones, around three quarters appearing once. What was sequenced was peripheral blood. These receptors all stem from a man between 60 and 75 years old with active COVID-19.

J is TRBJ2-2 and V is TRBV6-1; the D gene is possibly TRBD1 (6 bases). This CDR3 has 16 amino acids. The germline gives CDR1 MNHNS, CDR2 SASEGT. The germline V and J ends were trimmed by 4 bases and 6 bases, with 18 bases remaining between them. This CDR3 reads CASSVSPGTLPGELFF. The DNA of the CDR3 is TGTGCCAGCAGTGTAAGTCCCGGGACATTACCCGGGGAGCTGTTTTTT.

The chain has TRBV5-1 and TRBJ2-1; 14 nucleotides align to TRBD2. The CDR3 extends over 16 amino acids. The V gene end was trimmed by 0 bases and the J gene end by 6 bases; junction bases not matched to a gene: 2. CDR1 is SGHRS and CDR2 is YFSETQ in the germline V gene. CDR3 in DNA: TGCGCCAGCAGCTTGGAGACTAGCGGGAGGGGCAATGAGCAGTTCTTC. Amino acid sequence: CASSLETSGRGNEQFF.

The rearrangement joins TRBV19 to TRBJ2-7, with 10 bases identical to TRBD1. V was pared by 9 bases and J by 5 bases, with 10 bases of the junction left unmatched. Germline loops: CDR1 LNHDA, CDR2 SQIVND (reference sequence). The CDR3 extends over 14 amino acids. The CDR3 region has the DNA TGTGCCAGCCAATCGGGACAGGGGAGAGACGAGCAGTACTTC. It yields the protein CASQSGQGRDEQYF.

The chain joins TRBV19 to TRBJ2-6, with 7 bases identical to TRBD1. J was trimmed by 0 bases and V by 5 bases; bases with no gene match: 7. The CDR3 contains 17 residues. In germline, CDR1 is LNHDA, CDR2 SQIVND (reference sequence). The CDR3 here is CASSHTGAVSGANVLTF. The DNA for the CDR3 is TGTGCCAGTAGTCACACAGGGGCGGTCTCTGGGGCCAACGTCCTGACTTTC.

As to this clone: An end of the junction does not agree with germline; a read error may underlie this. V is TRBV27 and J is TRBJ1-1, with D unresolved. Germline V gives CDR1 MNHEY, CDR2 SMNVEV (reference sequence). The CDR3 sequence is 17 residues long. The CDR3 nucleotides read TGTGCCAGCAGGTTATCTGGACGGTTGGGTAGCGGCACTGAAGCTTTCTTT. This gives the protein CASRLSGRLGSGTEAFF.

The chain is built from TRBV5-5 and TRBJ2-3; D might be TRBD1 (6 bases). The CDR3 has 15 amino acids. Germline V CDR1 and CDR2: SGHKS, YYEKEE (reference sequence). V dropped 1 base and J dropped 3 bases, with 12 bases sitting between them. CDR3 loop: CASSLTGYVTDTQYF. CDR3 nucleotides: TGTGCCAGCAGCTTGACAGGGTACGTGACAGATACGCAGTATTTT.

Here the CDR3 reads CASSIGLAGGLETQYF. The CDR3 coding sequence is TGTGCCAGTAGTATTGGACTAGCGGGAGGGCTAGAGACCCAGTACTTC. This chain joins TRBV19 and TRBJ2-5; TRBD2 aligns across 15 bases. V lost 3 bases to trimming and J lost 4 bases; unmatched junction nucleotides: 3. This CDR3 spans 16 amino acids. Per the germline V gene, CDR1 is LNHDA and CDR2 is SQIVND (reference sequence).

The CDR3 reads CASSLGLAGRRGTQYF. For the CDR3, the DNA is TGTGCCAGCAGCTTGGGACTAGCGGGAAGAAGGGGTACGCAGTATTTT. This chain connects TRBV5-4 to TRBJ2-3; 11 nucleotides align to TRBD2. This CDR3 comprises 16 residues. The germline CDR1 and CDR2 sequences are SGHNT and YYREEE (reference sequence). V lost 0 bases and J lost 8; bases outside the gene matches: 8.

This rearrangement joins TRBV5-1 to TRBJ2-4; 13 nucleotides match TRBD2. This CDR3 spans 17 amino acids. Germline V CDR1 and CDR2: SGHRS, YFSETQ. Trimming removed 2 bases from V and 0 bases from J; junction bases left unmatched: 2. CDR3 residues: CASSFTSGRVAKNIQYF. The CDR3 nucleotides are TGCGCCAGCAGCTTTACTAGCGGGAGGGTAGCCAAAAACATTCAGTACTTC.

The chain combines TRBV7-2 with TRBJ2-7; the match to TRBD1 covers 9 bases. The junction had 7 bases not matched to a gene; V was cut back by 5 bases and J by 5 bases. The length of the CDR3 is 14 residues. Germline assignment: CDR1 SGHTA and CDR2 FQGNSA. CDR3: CASSTRTGDHEQYF. In DNA, the CDR3 is TGTGCCAGCAGCACCCGGACAGGGGATCACGAGCAGTACTTC.

This clone appeared many times. Here the CDR3 reads CATSDLLRDTGQETQYF. The CDR3 bases are TGTGCCACCAGTGATTTGCTTCGGGACACAGGCCAAGAGACCCAGTACTTC. The chain has TRBV24-1 and TRBJ2-5, with D possibly TRBD1 on 6 matching bases. The V and J ends lost 0 bases and 1 base respectively, with 14 bases between them. CDR1 and CDR2 (germline): KGHDR, SFDVKD. This CDR3 spans 17 amino acids.

V gene TRBV19 combines with J gene TRBJ2-3; 13 bases agree with TRBD2. The CDR3 totals 16 residues. The J segment lost 5 bases and the V segment lost 5 bases, leaving 7 bases of the junction unmatched. In germline, CDR1 is LNHDA, CDR2 SQIVND (reference sequence). Here the CDR3 reads CASSSRLAGGLDTQYF. CDR3 nucleotides: TGTGCCAGTAGTTCACGACTAGCGGGAGGTTTAGATACGCAGTATTTT.

The genes are TRBV7-8 and TRBJ2-2; possibly TRBD2 for D (5 bases). This CDR3 region has 16 residues. The ends were cut back, 7 bases at V and 1 base at J, with 16 bases in the middle. CDR1 SGHVS and CDR2 FQNEAQ come from the germline V gene. CDR3 in DNA: TGTGCCAGCAACCCAGAGGGCGGCGGGAACACCGGGGAGCTGTTTTTT. Translation: CASNPEGGGNTGELFF.

The V and J genes are TRBV5-8 and TRBJ2-1, with D unclear. The V end lost 3 bases, the J end lost 7 bases, and 5 bases lay between the germline ends. In germline, CDR1 is SGHTS, CDR2 YDEGEE. The CDR3 loop spans 11 amino acids. The CDR3 reads CASSWPNEQFF. The CDR3 nucleotides read TGTGCCAGCAGCTGGCCGAATGAGCAGTTCTTC.

The J gene is TRBJ2-7, the V gene TRBV5-1; possibly TRBD2 for D (5 bases). CDR3 size: 16 residues. V was cut by 4 bases and J by 5 bases, with 22 bases left in between. Germline CDR1 SGHRS, CDR2 YFSETQ. This CDR3 is CASSLIQLVPTHEQYF. For the CDR3, the DNA is TGCGCCAGCAGCCTCATTCAACTAGTGCCTACCCACGAGCAGTACTTC.

V gene TRBV7-8 combines with J gene TRBJ2-6; 11 bases match TRBD2. The trim removed 5 bases at V and 3 bases at J, leaving 6 bases unmatched. Germline loops: CDR1 SGHVS, CDR2 FQNEAQ. CDR3 length equals 17 residues. CDR3 sequence (DNA): TGTGCCAGCAGCCCACTAGCGGGAGTACTTGGGGCCAACGTCCTGACTTTC. It specifies CASSPLAGVLGANVLTF.

V gene TRBV27 combines with J gene TRBJ2-3; 7 bases align to TRBD1. The V segment lost 5 bases and the J segment 3 bases; nucleotides outside the gene matches: 8. The CDR3 runs 15 residues. The germline CDR1 and CDR2 sequences are MNHEY and SMNVEV (reference sequence). In DNA, the CDR3 is TGTGCCAGCAGTAGAGACAGGGTTTTTACAGATACGCAGTATTTT. The encoded protein is CASSRDRVFTDTQYF.

The V and J genes are TRBV6-4 and TRBJ1-3; 7 bases are shared with TRBD1. Unmatched junction bases numbered 10, after V lost 2 bases and J lost 0 bases. This CDR3 region has 18 residues. CDR1 is MRHNA and CDR2 is SNTAGT in the germline V gene. CDR3 nucleotides: TGTGCCAGCAGTGACCTCGGGACAGCCAGAGTCTCTGGAAACACCATATATTTT. Its translation: CASSDLGTARVSGNTIYF.

The CDR3 sequence: CASSSSGSETQYF. CDR3 nucleotides: TGTGCCAGCAGCAGCAGCGGGAGTGAGACCCAGTACTTC. V gene TRBV7-6 combines with J gene TRBJ2-5, with 8 bases matching TRBD2. This CDR3 has 13 residues. The junction had 4 bases not matched to a gene; V was cut back by 5 bases and J by 5 bases. Germline V gene lookup returns CDR1 SGHVS and CDR2 FNYEAQ. Full variable domain (remainder filled in from reference TRBV7-6 and TRBJ2-5): GAGVSQSPRYKVTKRGQDVALRCDPISGHVSLYWYRQALGQGPEFLTYFNYEAQQDKSGLPNDRFSAERPEGSISTLTIQRTEQRDSAMYRCASSSSGSETQYFGPGTRLLVL.

This sequence joins TRBV18 and TRBJ2-5, with TRBD2 matching over 9 bases. This CDR3 region has 16 residues. V lost 4 bases and J lost 1; bases outside the gene matches: 7. The V gene's germline CDR1 is KGHSH and CDR2 LQKENI. The CDR3 sequence is CASSRIAGVPQETQYF. CDR3 DNA sequence: TGTGCCAGCTCACGGATAGCGGGAGTCCCCCAAGAGACCCAGTACTTC.

This rearrangement joins TRBV5-8 to TRBJ2-1, with D uncertain. CDR1 SGHTS and CDR2 YDEGEE come from the germline V gene. The CDR3 spans 16 residues. The V and J ends lost 0 bases and 6 bases respectively, with 16 bases between them. The CDR3 is CASSLGLARLRNEQFF. CDR3 DNA sequence: TGTGCCAGCAGCTTGGGTCTCGCTAGACTCCGCAATGAGCAGTTCTTC.

The chain has TRBV30 and TRBJ1-2; possibly TRBD1 for D (6 bases). The CDR3 totals 12 residues. V lost 2 bases to trimming and J lost 12 bases, with 16 bases between them. CDR1 and CDR2 (germline): GTSNPN, SVGIG (reference sequence). The CDR3, as DNA: TGTGCCTGGAGTCTGGGGGCAGGGGCAGACACCTTC. Translated: CAWSLGAGADTF.

The CDR3 spells CASTGQAATQYF. CDR3 DNA: TGTGCCAGCACCGGACAGGCCGCGACGCAGTATTTT. The V gene is TRBV6-5, the J gene TRBJ2-3; 7 bases are a match to TRBD1. Germline-derived CDR1 and CDR2 are MNHEY and SVGAGI. The CDR3 is 12 residues long. J gave up 9 bases and V 7 bases, and 7 bases lay outside the gene matches.